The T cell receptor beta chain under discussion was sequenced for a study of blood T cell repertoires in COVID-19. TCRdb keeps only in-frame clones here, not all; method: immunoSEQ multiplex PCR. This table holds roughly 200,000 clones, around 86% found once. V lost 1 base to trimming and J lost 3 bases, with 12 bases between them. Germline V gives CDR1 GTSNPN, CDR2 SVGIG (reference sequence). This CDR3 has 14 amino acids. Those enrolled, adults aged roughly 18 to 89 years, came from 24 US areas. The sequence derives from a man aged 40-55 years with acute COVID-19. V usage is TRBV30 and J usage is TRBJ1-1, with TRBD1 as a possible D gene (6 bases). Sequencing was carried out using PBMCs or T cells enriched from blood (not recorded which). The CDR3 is CAWSDTQGYTEAFF. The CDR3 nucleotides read TGTGCCTGGAGTGATACTCAGGGGTACACTGAAGCTTTCTTT.